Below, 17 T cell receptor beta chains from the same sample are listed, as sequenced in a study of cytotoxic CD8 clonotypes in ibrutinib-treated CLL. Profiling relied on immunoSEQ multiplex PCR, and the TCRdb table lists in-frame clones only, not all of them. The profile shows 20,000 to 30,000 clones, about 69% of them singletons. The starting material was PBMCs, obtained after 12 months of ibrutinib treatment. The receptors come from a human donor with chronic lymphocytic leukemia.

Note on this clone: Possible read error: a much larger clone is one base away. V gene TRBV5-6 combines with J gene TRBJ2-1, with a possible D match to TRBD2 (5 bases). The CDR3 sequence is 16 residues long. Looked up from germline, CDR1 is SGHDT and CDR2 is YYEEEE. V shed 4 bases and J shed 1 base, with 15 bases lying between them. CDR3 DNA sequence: TGTGCCAGCAGCCCACCAGCGGAGCGTTCCTACAATGAGCAGTTCTTC. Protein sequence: CASSPPAERSYNEQFF.

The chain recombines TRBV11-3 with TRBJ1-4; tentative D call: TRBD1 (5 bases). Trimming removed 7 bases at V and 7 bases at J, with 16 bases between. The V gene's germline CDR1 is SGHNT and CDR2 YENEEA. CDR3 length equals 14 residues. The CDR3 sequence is CASTNDSDCEKLFF. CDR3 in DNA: TGTGCCAGCACCAACGACAGCGATTGTGAAAAACTGTTTTTT.

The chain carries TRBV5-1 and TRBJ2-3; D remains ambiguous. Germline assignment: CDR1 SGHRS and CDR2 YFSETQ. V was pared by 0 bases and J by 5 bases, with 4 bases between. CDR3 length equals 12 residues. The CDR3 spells CASSLDVDTQYF. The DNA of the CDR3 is TGCGCCAGCAGCTTGGACGTAGATACGCAGTATTTT.

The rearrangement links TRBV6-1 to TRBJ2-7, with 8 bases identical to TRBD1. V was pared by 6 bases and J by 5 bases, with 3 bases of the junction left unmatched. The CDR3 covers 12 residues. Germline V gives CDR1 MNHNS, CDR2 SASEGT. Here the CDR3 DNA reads TGTGCCAGCAGCCCGACAGGGGACGAGCAGTACTTC. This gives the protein CASSPTGDEQYF.

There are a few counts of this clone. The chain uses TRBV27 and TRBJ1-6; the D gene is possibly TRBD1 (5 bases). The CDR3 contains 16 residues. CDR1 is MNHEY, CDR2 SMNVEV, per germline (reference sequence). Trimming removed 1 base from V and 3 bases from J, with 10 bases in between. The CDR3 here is CASSLLGGVYNSPLHF. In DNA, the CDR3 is TGTGCCAGCAGTTTATTGGGGGGGGTCTATAATTCACCCCTCCACTTT.

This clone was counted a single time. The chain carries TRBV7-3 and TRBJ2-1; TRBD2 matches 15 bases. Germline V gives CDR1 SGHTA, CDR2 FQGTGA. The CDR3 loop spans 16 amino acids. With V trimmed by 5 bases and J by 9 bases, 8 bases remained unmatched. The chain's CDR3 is CASSKGLAGGSGEQFF. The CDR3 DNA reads TGTGCCAGCAGCAAGGGACTAGCGGGGGGCTCTGGTGAGCAGTTCTTC.

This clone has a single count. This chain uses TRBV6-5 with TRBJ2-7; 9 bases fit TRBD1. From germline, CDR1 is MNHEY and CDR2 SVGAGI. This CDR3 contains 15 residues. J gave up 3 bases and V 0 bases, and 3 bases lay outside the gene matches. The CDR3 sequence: CASSYSDRGYYEQYF. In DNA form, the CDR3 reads TGTGCCAGCAGTTACTCGGACAGGGGATACTACGAGCAGTACTTC.

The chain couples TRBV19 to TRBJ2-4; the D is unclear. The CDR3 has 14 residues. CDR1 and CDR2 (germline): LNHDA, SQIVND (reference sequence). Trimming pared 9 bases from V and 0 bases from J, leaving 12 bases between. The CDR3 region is CASEDTVAKNIQYF. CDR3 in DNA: TGTGCCAGCGAAGATACCGTAGCCAAAAACATTCAGTACTTC.

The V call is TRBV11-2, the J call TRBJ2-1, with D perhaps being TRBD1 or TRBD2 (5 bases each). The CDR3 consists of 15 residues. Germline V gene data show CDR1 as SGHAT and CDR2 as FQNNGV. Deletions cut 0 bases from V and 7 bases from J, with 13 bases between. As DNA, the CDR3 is TGTGCCAGCAGCTTAGATGGGGCTAGCCGAAATGAGCAGTTCTTC. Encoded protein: CASSLDGASRNEQFF. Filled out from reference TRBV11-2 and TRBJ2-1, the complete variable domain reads EAGVAQSPRYKIIEKRQSVAFWCNPISGHATLYWYQQILGQGPKLLIQFQNNGVVDDSQLPKDRFSAERLKGVDSTLKIQPAKLEDSAVYLCASSLDGASRNEQFFGPGTRLTVL.

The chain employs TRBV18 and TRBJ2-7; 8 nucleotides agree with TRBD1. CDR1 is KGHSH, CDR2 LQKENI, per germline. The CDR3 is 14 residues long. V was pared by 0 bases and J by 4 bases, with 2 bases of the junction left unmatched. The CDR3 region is CASSPPGTGYEQYF. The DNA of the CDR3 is TGTGCCAGCTCACCACCCGGGACAGGATACGAGCAGTACTTC.

As DNA, the CDR3 is TGTGCCAGCAGTACCCGGGGGGCCTTCACAGATACGCAGTATTTT. Amino acid sequence: CASSTRGAFTDTQYF. This chain uses TRBV6-5 with TRBJ2-3; the D gene is possibly TRBD2 (7 bases). CDR1 is MNHEY and CDR2 is SVGAGI in the germline V gene. With 5 bases removed from V and 2 bases from J, the gap between germline ends came to 14 bases. The CDR3 runs 15 residues.

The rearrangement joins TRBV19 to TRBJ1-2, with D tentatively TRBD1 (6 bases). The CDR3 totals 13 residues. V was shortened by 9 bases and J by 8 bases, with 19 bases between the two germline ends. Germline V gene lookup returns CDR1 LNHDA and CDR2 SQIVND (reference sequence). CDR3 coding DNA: TGTGCCAGCTTAGGACAGCTGGAGGAAGGCTACACCTTC. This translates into CASLGQLEEGYTF.

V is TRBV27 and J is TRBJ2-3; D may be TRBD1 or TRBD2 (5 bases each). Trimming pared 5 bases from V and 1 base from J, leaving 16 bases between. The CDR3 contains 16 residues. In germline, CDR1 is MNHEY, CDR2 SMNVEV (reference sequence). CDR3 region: CASSRDGTERTDTQYF. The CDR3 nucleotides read TGTGCCAGCAGTCGCGACGGGACGGAGCGCACAGATACGCAGTATTTT.

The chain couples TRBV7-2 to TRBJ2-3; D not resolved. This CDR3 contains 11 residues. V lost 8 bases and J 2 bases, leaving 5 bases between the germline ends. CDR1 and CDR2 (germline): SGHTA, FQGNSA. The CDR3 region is CASSATDTQYF. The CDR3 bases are TGTGCCAGCTCTGCCACAGATACGCAGTATTTT.

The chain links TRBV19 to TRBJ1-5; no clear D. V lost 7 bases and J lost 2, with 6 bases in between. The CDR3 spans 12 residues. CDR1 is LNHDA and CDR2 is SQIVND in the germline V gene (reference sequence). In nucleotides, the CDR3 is TGTGCCAGTACATTGGGCAATCAGCCCCAGCATTTT. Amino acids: CASTLGNQPQHF.

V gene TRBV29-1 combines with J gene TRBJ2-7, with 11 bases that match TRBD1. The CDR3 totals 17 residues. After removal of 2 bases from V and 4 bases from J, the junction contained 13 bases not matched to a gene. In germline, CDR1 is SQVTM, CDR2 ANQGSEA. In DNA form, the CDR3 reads TGCAGCGTTGAAAGCGTGGGACAGGGGGGTTTCCGTTACGAGCAGTACTTC. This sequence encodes CSVESVGQGGFRYEQYF.

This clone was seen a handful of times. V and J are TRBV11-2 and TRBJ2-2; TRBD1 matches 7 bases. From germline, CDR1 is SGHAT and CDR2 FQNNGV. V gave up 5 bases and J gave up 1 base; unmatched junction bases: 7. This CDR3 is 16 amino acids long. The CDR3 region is CASSQGGPLNTGELFF. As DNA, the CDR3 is TGTGCCAGCAGCCAAGGGGGCCCCTTGAACACCGGGGAGCTGTTTTTT.